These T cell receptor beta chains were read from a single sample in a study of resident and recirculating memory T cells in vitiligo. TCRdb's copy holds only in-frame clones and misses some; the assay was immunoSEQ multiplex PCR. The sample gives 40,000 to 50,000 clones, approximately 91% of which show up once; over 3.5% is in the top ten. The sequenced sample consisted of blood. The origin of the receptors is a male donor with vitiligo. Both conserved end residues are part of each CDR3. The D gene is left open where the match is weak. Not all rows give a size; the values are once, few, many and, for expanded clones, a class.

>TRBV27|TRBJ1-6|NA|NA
CASSFLDRGYNSPLHF
TGTGCCAGCAGTTTCCTTGACAGAGGCTATAATTCACCCCTCCACTTT
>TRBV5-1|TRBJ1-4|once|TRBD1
CASSDDRGANEKLFF
TGCGCCAGCAGCGACGACAGGGGGGCTAATGAAAAACTGTTTTTT
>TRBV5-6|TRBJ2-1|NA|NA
CASSRDDEQFF
TGTGCCAGCAGCCGAGATGATGAGCAGTTCTTC
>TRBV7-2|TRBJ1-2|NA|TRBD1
CASSTGGGGGYTF
TGTGCCAGCAGTACAGGGGGAGGGGGTGGCTACACCTTC
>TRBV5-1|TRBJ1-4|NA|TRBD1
CASSWDRDKLFF
TGCGCCAGCAGCTGGGACAGGGACAAACTGTTTTTT
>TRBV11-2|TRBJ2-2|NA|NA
CASQLRGATGELFF
TGTGCCAGTCAACTCCGGGGGGCCACCGGGGAGCTGTTTTTT
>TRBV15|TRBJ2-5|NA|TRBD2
CATSRGTSGAETQYF
TGTGCCACCAGCAGAGGTACTAGCGGGGCCGAGACCCAGTACTTC
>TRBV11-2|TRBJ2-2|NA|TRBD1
CASSSRTGGSGELFF
TGTGCCAGCAGCTCCCGGACAGGGGGCAGCGGGGAGCTGTTTTTT
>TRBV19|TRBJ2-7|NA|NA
CASSITGLYEQYF
TGTGCCAGTAGTATAACAGGGCTGTACGAGCAGTACTTC
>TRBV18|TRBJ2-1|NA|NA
CASSRAGTYNEQFF
TGTGCCAGCTCACGGGCCGGGACTTACAATGAGCAGTTCTTC
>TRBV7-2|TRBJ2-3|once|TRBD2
CASSVVFLAVSGDTQYF
TGTGCCAGCAGCGTAGTCTTCCTAGCGGTGAGCGGAGATACGCAGTATTTT
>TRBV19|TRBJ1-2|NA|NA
CASNHRGNYGYTF
TGTGCCAGTAACCATCGGGGGAACTATGGCTACACCTTC